The 11 T cell receptor beta chains listed next were all sequenced from one sample in a study of blood T cell repertoires in COVID-19. The data were produced by immunoSEQ multiplex PCR, yet TCRdb's version contains in-frame clones alone and is incomplete. The repertoire holds 88,000 or so clones, with over 75% as singletons. Sequencing used peripheral blood. The receptors were sampled from a man aged 55 to 69 with acute or convalescent COVID-19.

The chain employs TRBV4-1 and TRBJ2-1; TRBD2 matches at 7 bases. The trim removed 0 bases at V and 6 bases at J, leaving 2 bases unmatched. The CDR3 length is 14 residues. The germline V gene has CDR1 MGHRA and CDR2 YSYEKL. CDR3 region: CASSQEGLFNEQFF. Written as DNA, the CDR3 is TGCGCCAGCAGCCAAGAGGGACTATTCAATGAGCAGTTCTTC.

This chain connects TRBV5-6 to TRBJ2-2, with D uncertain. The germline V gene has CDR1 SGHDT and CDR2 YYEEEE. The CDR3 has 15 amino acids. V was cut by 1 base and J by 5 bases, with 12 bases left in between. The CDR3 bases are TGTGCCAGCAGCTTGCCTCTAACAGAGACCGGGGAGCTGTTTTTT. As protein: CASSLPLTETGELFF.

The chain uses TRBV7-8 and TRBJ2-7, with 12 bases that match TRBD2. Germline V gene data show CDR1 as SGHVS and CDR2 as FQNEAQ. V was clipped by 1 base and J by 4 bases; unmatched bases: 5. The CDR3 runs 16 residues. The DNA for the CDR3 is TGTGCCAGCAGCTTAGTACTAGCGGGAGGAAGTTACGAGCAGTACTTC. Its protein product is CASSLVLAGGSYEQYF.

This clone came up a few times. This chain connects TRBV7-9 to TRBJ2-3; 8 bases are shared with TRBD2. Germline V gene lookup returns CDR1 SEHNR and CDR2 FQNEAQ (reference sequence). The CDR3 spans 16 residues. Losses at the gene ends were 2 bases for V and 0 bases for J; bases not matched to a gene: 4. Here the CDR3 DNA reads TGTGCCAGCAGCTTATTGACTAGCGCGAGCACAGATACGCAGTATTTT. This encodes CASSLLTSASTDTQYF.

The rearrangement uses TRBV18 and TRBJ2-1; maybe TRBD2 (5 bases). CDR3 length equals 14 residues. Germline V gene sequence: CDR1 KGHSH, CDR2 LQKENI. V gave up 2 bases and J gave up 7 bases, with 12 bases separating them. DNA of the CDR3: TGTGCCAGCTCACCAGCGGCGGGTCTAAATGAGCAGTTCTTC. Its protein is CASSPAAGLNEQFF.

This clone was found once. This rearrangement joins TRBV7-3 to TRBJ2-3, with TRBD2 identical over 8 bases. After removal of 5 bases from V and 14 bases from J, the junction contained 6 bases not matched to a gene. The CDR3 extends over 11 amino acids. Germline V gives CDR1 SGHTA, CDR2 FQGTGA. The CDR3 DNA follows: TGTGCCAGCAGCGCCGGGGGGGATTTGTATTTT. Residues: CASSAGGDLYF.

This clone turned up a few times. CDR3 in amino acids: CASSQGPRSTEAFF. CDR3 DNA: TGCGCCAGCAGCCAAGGGCCTCGGAGCACTGAAGCTTTCTTT. This sequence joins TRBV4-3 and TRBJ1-1; D is undetermined. Germline assignment: CDR1 LGHNA and CDR2 YSLEER. Trimming stripped 1 base from V and 4 bases from J, with 10 bases between. This CDR3 is 14 amino acids long.

V and J are TRBV5-1 and TRBJ2-3; 16 positions match TRBD2. CDR3 size: 21 residues. With V trimmed by 0 bases and J by 0 bases, 10 bases remained unmatched. CDR1 is SGHRS and CDR2 is YFSETQ in the germline V gene. The CDR3: CASSLAKSGTSGRVSTDTQYF. CDR3 in DNA: TGCGCCAGCAGCTTGGCCAAATCCGGGACTAGCGGGAGGGTTAGCACAGATACGCAGTATTTT.

V gene TRBV29-1 combines with J gene TRBJ1-1, with 10 bases identical to TRBD1. This CDR3 has 16 residues. V lost 8 bases to trimming and J lost 4 bases; unmatched junction nucleotides: 16. Germline V gene data show CDR1 as SQVTM and CDR2 as ANQGSEA. CDR3 in amino acids: CSTDRTGGVLGTEAFF. For the CDR3, the DNA is TGCAGCACCGACCGGACAGGGGGGGTGCTCGGCACTGAAGCTTTCTTT.

The chain has TRBV4-2 and TRBJ1-5; D may be TRBD1 (5 bases). Trimming removed 3 bases at V and 0 bases at J, with 15 bases between. There are 17 residues in the CDR3. CDR1 and CDR2 from the germline V gene are LGHNA and YNFKEQ. The CDR3 region is CASSQDKGGYSNQPQHF. In nucleotides, the CDR3 is TGTGCCAGCAGCCAGGACAAGGGCGGCTATAGCAATCAGCCCCAGCATTTT.

The CDR3 loop is CASSETRGSTEAFF. CDR3 nucleotides: TGTGCCAGCAGTGAAACGAGGGGGAGCACTGAAGCTTTCTTT. This chain uses TRBV6-1 with TRBJ1-1, with D maybe TRBD1 (6 bases). This CDR3 region has 14 residues. CDR1 MNHNS and CDR2 SASEGT come from the germline V gene. V was clipped by 2 bases and J by 4 bases, with 11 bases between them.